The 24 T cell receptor beta chains below come from one sample, sequenced in a study of cytomegalovirus exposure and HLA in healthy donors. 13 Jbeta primers and 60 Vbeta primers were used for the PCR. Clones were sequenced by immunoSEQ multiplex PCR, and TCRdb holds only the in-frame ones, with some missing. The data show 95,000 to 150,000 clones, around four fifths seen once. The specimen sequenced was PBMCs. All receptors come from a man younger than 45 in good health and CMV-seropositive.

This clone was observed once. The CDR3 sequence is CASSPLAGAKNIQYF. For the CDR3, the DNA is TGTGCCAGCAGCCCCCTGGCCGGGGCCAAAAACATTCAGTACTTC. V is TRBV7-9 and J is TRBJ2-4, with D unresolved. Germline CDR1 and CDR2: SEHNR and FQNEAQ (reference sequence). V lost 5 bases, J lost 1 base, and 12 bases lay in between. CDR3 length: 15 amino acids.

The J gene is TRBJ2-7, the V gene TRBV25-1, with D possibly being TRBD2 (5 bases). Per the germline V gene, CDR1 is MGHDK and CDR2 is SYGVNS. V lost 4 bases and J lost 3, with 7 bases in between. This CDR3 region has 12 residues. CDR3: CASSGTFYEQYF. The CDR3 bases are TGTGCCAGCAGTGGGACTTTCTACGAGCAGTACTTC.

V usage is TRBV15 and J usage is TRBJ1-5; D gene unclear. V shed 0 bases and J shed 10 bases, with 13 bases lying between them. Germline CDR1 and CDR2: LNHNV and YYDKDF (reference sequence). The CDR3 is made up of 14 amino acids. DNA of the CDR3: TGTGCCACCAGCAGAGAGGAACGGGTTCGACCCCAGCATTTT. Encoded protein: CATSREERVRPQHF.

The chain combines TRBV4-1 with TRBJ1-5; no clear D gene. Germline-derived CDR1 and CDR2 are MGHRA and YSYEKL. The CDR3 is 15 amino acids. V was shortened by 1 base and J by 6 bases, with 13 bases between the two germline ends. CDR3 sequence: CASSQAPVGTQPQHF. CDR3 nucleotide sequence: TGCGCCAGCAGCCAAGCACCCGTTGGCACTCAGCCCCAGCATTTT.

This clone was observed a single time. This chain uses TRBV29-1 with TRBJ1-1; D possibly corresponds to TRBD1 (5 bases). The CDR3 extends over 14 amino acids. The germline V gene encodes CDR1 SQVTM and CDR2 ANQGSEA. V dropped 3 bases and J dropped 5 bases, with 16 bases sitting between them. The CDR3 sequence is CSVEARQMRTEAFF. CDR3 nucleotides: TGCAGCGTTGAGGCCCGACAGATGAGGACTGAAGCTTTCTTT.

The V call is TRBV9, the J call TRBJ2-7; 11 positions match TRBD2. With 0 bases clipped from V and 0 bases from J, the junction kept 8 bases outside the gene matches. Germline-derived CDR1 and CDR2 are SGDLS and YYNGEE. The CDR3 has 18 residues. The CDR3, as DNA: TGTGCCAGCAGCGTAGGCGTAGCGGGAGGGCCGAGCTCCTACGAGCAGTACTTC. Its translation is CASSVGVAGGPSSYEQYF.

In this sample, this clone turned up once. This rearrangement joins TRBV7-8 to TRBJ2-5, with D unclear. Per germline, CDR1 SGHVS and CDR2 FQNEAQ. The CDR3 runs 14 residues. Between the trimmed V and J ends, which lost 1 base and 4 bases, there was a span of 10 bases. CDR3 coding DNA: TGTGCCAGCAGCTTAGGATTTACGGGAGAGACCCAGTACTTC. Its protein product is CASSLGFTGETQYF.

The J gene is TRBJ1-2, the V gene TRBV29-1, with no clear D. This CDR3 region has 13 residues. With 0 bases removed from V and 3 bases from J, the gap between germline ends came to 8 bases. Germline V gene sequence: CDR1 SQVTM, CDR2 ANQGSEA. CDR3 region: CSVEDGVDYGYTF. DNA of the CDR3: TGCAGCGTTGAAGACGGGGTTGACTATGGCTACACCTTC.

This clone was observed a single time. This sequence joins TRBV6-1 and TRBJ2-3, with D possibly TRBD2 on 6 matching bases. The V end lost 2 bases, the J end lost 3 bases, and 9 bases lay between the germline ends. Germline-derived CDR1 and CDR2 are MNHNS and SASEGT. There are 14 residues in the CDR3. The CDR3 bases are TGTGCCAGCAGTGAATTGGCGGGGACAGATACGCAGTATTTT. This sequence encodes CASSELAGTDTQYF.

The V call is TRBV27, the J call TRBJ2-5; 12 bases agree with TRBD1. Near its end, the DNA agrees better with TRBJ2-7, so the J call may be wrong. The germline V gene has CDR1 MNHEY and CDR2 SMNVEV (reference sequence). The CDR3 runs to 16 residues. The CDR3 coding sequence is TGTGCCAGCAGTTTATCCGTGGGGACAGGGGGCCGCGAGCAGTACTTC. Translating it yields CASSLSVGTGGREQYF.

The chain is built from TRBV13 and TRBJ2-1, with no clear D. The germline V gene encodes CDR1 PRHDT and CDR2 FYEKMQ (reference sequence). The CDR3 runs to 15 residues. Trimming removed 2 bases from V and 11 bases from J, with 19 bases in between. CDR3 sequence reads: CASSLFWSSGYKQFF. The DNA of the CDR3 is TGTGCCAGCAGCTTATTCTGGTCATCCGGGTATAAGCAGTTCTTC. The whole variable domain, remainder taken from reference TRBV13 and TRBJ2-1, is AAGVIQSPRHLIKEKRETATLKCYPIPRHDTVYWYQQGPGQDPQFLISFYEKMQSDKGSIPDRFSAQQFSDYHSELNMSSLELGDSALYFCASSLFWSSGYKQFFGPGTRLTVL.

The CDR3 loop is CASSQREFKRSNQPQHF. The CDR3 bases are TGCGCCAGCAGTCAACGGGAGTTCAAACGTAGCAATCAGCCCCAGCATTTT. This sequence joins TRBV23-1 and TRBJ1-5; D remains ambiguous. TRBV23-1 is labeled an ORF, and its function is uncertain. The V gene lost 2 bases and the J gene lost 0 bases, with 14 bases spanning the gap. This CDR3 is 17 amino acids long.

This clone has more than one count but fewer than ten. V gene TRBV29-1 combines with J gene TRBJ1-2; D is unclear. The CDR3 runs to 14 residues. The germline gives CDR1 SQVTM, CDR2 ANQGSEA. The ends were cut back, 4 bases at V and 2 bases at J, with 14 bases in the middle. CDR3 in amino acids: CSVGAGFGNYGYTF. The DNA of the CDR3 is TGCAGCGTTGGGGCGGGGTTCGGAAACTATGGCTACACCTTC.

This chain uses TRBV4-3 with TRBJ2-3; 10 nucleotides line up with TRBD2. Germline V lookup: CDR1 LGHNA, CDR2 YSLEER. This CDR3 spans 16 amino acids. V lost 4 bases to trimming and J lost 0 bases; unmatched junction nucleotides: 4. CDR3 in DNA: TGCGCCAGCAGCCCAGGACTAGCGGAAAGCACAGATACGCAGTATTTT. This sequence encodes CASSPGLAESTDTQYF.

The gene calls are TRBV27 and TRBJ2-1; D is possibly TRBD1 (6 bases). Per germline, CDR1 MNHEY and CDR2 SMNVEV (reference sequence). V was cut by 4 bases and J by 12 bases, with 16 bases left in between. The CDR3 sequence is 13 residues long. The DNA of the CDR3 is TGTGCCAGCAGTTCCACACCGGGACAAGGGCAGTTCTTC. Its protein product is CASSSTPGQGQFF.

The genes are TRBV7-8 and TRBJ1-1; D not resolved. Germline values: CDR1 SGHVS, CDR2 FQNEAQ. Trimming took off 3 bases at V and 1 base at J, with 9 bases between the two ends. The CDR3 sequence is 14 residues long. In DNA, the CDR3 is TGTGCCAGCAGCTTTCGAGAGGGGAACACTGAAGCTTTCTTT. It translates to CASSFREGNTEAFF.

V gene TRBV27 combines with J gene TRBJ2-2, with D perhaps matching TRBD2 (5 bases). From germline, CDR1 is MNHEY and CDR2 SMNVEV (reference sequence). The CDR3 totals 17 residues. With 5 bases removed from V and 1 base from J, the gap between germline ends came to 17 bases. This CDR3 is CASSSTLERENTGELFF. CDR3 bases: TGTGCCAGCAGTAGCACCCTTGAACGGGAGAACACCGGGGAGCTGTTTTTT.

A single count supports this clone. The chain employs TRBV6-1 and TRBJ2-7, with D possibly being TRBD2 (6 bases). Looked up from germline, CDR1 is MNHNS and CDR2 is SASEGT. V shed 4 bases and J shed 3 bases, with 16 bases lying between them. This CDR3 region has 15 residues. The CDR3 is CASSAGTHTGYEQYF. Written as DNA, the CDR3 is TGTGCCAGCAGTGCCGGGACTCACACGGGCTACGAGCAGTACTTC.

This chain uses TRBV5-1 with TRBJ2-1, with 7 positions matching TRBD1. V was clipped by 0 bases and J by 5 bases; unmatched bases: 2. This CDR3 comprises 14 residues. Germline assignment: CDR1 SGHRS and CDR2 YFSETQ. CDR3 coding DNA: TGCGCCAGCAGCTTGGAGGGACAGAACAATGAGCAGTTCTTC. It specifies CASSLEGQNNEQFF.

The chain employs TRBV28 and TRBJ1-1; D not certain. Germline-derived CDR1 and CDR2 are MDHEN and SYDVKM. V gave up 1 base and J gave up 5 bases, with 14 bases separating them. The CDR3 covers 15 residues. The DNA of the CDR3 is TGTGCCAGCAGTTTATCCAGCCGGTGGGCTACTGAAGCTTTCTTT. This translates into CASSLSSRWATEAFF.

On this clone itself: Mismatch with germline at one junction end may stem from a read error. This chain connects TRBV30 to TRBJ2-1; D is perhaps TRBD2 (5 bases). CDR3 length: 14 residues. Germline-derived CDR1 and CDR2 are GTSNPN and SVGIG (reference sequence). The CDR3, as DNA: TGTGCCCGGAGTGTGGGATTCGGAGGATTTGAGCAGTTCTTC. Translated: CARSVGFGGFEQFF.

The CDR3 DNA reads TGTGCCTGGAGTCCAGGGGGGACTTCGGTCGAGCAGTACTTC. Translation: CAWSPGGTSVEQYF. The chain links TRBV30 to TRBJ2-7; D may be TRBD1 (7 bases). The V gene's germline CDR1 is GTSNPN and CDR2 SVGIG (reference sequence). Trimming pared 2 bases from V and 6 bases from J, leaving 17 bases between. The CDR3 covers 14 residues.

The chain combines TRBV13 with TRBJ2-7; no definite D call. CDR3 length: 15 residues. Germline V gene sequence: CDR1 PRHDT, CDR2 FYEKMQ (reference sequence). Trimming took 5 bases from V and 0 from J, leaving 14 bases between them. CDR3 sequence (DNA): TGTGCCAGCAGCCCTAAGTCCCGACTCTCCTACGAGCAGTACTTC. Amino acid sequence: CASSPKSRLSYEQYF.

The V call is TRBV27, the J call TRBJ2-7; 7 nucleotides agree with TRBD2. The germline V gene encodes CDR1 MNHEY and CDR2 SMNVEV (reference sequence). The trim removed 5 bases at V and 0 bases at J, leaving 4 bases unmatched. CDR3 length equals 14 residues. Here the CDR3 reads CASSASGTSYEQYF. Written as DNA, the CDR3 is TGTGCCAGCAGTGCTAGCGGTACCTCCTACGAGCAGTACTTC.